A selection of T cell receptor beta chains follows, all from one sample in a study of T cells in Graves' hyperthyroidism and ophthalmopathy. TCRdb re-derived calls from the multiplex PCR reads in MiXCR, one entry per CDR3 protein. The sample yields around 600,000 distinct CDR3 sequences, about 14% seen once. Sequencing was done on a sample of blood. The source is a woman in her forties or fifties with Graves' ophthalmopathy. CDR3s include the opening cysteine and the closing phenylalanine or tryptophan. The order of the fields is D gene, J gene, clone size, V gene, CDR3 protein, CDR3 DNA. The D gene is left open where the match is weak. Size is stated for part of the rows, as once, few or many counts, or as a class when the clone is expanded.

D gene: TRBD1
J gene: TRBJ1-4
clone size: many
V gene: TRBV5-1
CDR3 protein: CASSTQGAVEKLFF
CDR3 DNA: TGCGCCAGCAGCACACAGGGGGCGGTTGAAAAACTGTTTTTT

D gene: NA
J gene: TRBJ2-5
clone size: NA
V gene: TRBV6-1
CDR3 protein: CASSPSLLSQYF
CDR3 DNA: TGTGCCAGCAGTCCCTCTCTGTTGAGCCAGTACTTC

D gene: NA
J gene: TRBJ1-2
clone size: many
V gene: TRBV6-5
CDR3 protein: CASSYDGIASYGYTF
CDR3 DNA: TGTGCCAGCAGTTACGATGGGATAGCTAGCTATGGCTACACCTTC

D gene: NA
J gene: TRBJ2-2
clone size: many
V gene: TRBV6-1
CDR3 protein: CASSYRAGELFF
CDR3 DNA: TGTGCCAGCAGTTACAGGGCCGGGGAGCTGTTTTTT

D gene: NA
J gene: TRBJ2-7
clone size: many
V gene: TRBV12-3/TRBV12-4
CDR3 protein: CASSLLATYYEQYF
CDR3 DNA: TGTGCCAGCAGTTTACTAGCTACCTATTACGAGCAGTACTTC

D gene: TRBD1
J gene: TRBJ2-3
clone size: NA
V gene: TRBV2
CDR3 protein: CASRHPIQGSRTDTQYF
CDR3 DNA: TGTGCCAGCAGGCACCCAATACAGGGGAGTCGCACAGATACGCAGTATTTT

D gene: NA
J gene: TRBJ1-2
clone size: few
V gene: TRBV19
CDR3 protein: CASMGHGNFYGYTF
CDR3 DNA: TGTGCCAGTATGGGACACGGGAACTTCTATGGCTACACCTTC

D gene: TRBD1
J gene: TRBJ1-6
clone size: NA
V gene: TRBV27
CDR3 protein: CASRRDSGSYNSPLHF
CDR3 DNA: TGTGCCAGCAGAAGGGACAGTGGCTCCTATAATTCACCCCTCCACTTT

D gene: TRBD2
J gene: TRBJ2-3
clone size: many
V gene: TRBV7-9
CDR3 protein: CASSPRSGRATDTQYF
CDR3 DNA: TGTGCCAGCAGCCCTCGAAGCGGGAGGGCCACAGATACGCAGTATTTT

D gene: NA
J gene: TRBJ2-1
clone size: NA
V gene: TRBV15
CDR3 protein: CATSRDEYRQFF
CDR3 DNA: TGTGCCACCAGCAGAGATGAGTATAGGCAGTTCTTC

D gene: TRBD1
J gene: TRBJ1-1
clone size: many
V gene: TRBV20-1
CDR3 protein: CSANRQGTEAFF
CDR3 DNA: TGCAGTGCTAACCGACAGGGGACTGAAGCTTTCTTT

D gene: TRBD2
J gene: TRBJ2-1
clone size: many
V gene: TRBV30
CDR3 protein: CAWIASGYNEQFF
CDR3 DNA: TGTGCCTGGATCGCTAGCGGCTACAATGAGCAGTTCTTC

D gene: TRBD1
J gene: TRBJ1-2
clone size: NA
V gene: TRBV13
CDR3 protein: CASTRIGTVAETYGYTF
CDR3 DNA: TGTGCCAGCACCAGGATTGGGACAGTGGCAGAGACCTATGGCTACACCTTC

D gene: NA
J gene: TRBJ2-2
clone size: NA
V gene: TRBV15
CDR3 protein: CATSRQGVTGELFF
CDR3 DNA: TGTGCCACCAGCAGACAGGGCGTCACCGGGGAGCTGTTTTTT

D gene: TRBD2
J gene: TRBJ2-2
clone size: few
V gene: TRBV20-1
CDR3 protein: CSATSGRDGKLFF
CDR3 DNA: TGCAGTGCCACTAGCGGGAGGGACGGGAAGCTGTTTTTT

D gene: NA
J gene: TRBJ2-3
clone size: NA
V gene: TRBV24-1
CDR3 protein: CATSFSFSDTQYF
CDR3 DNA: TGTGCCACCAGTTTTTCATTTTCAGATACGCAGTATTTT

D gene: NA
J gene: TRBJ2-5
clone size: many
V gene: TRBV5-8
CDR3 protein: CASSSGVETQYF
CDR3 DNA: TGTGCCAGCAGCTCGGGGGTGGAGACCCAGTACTTC

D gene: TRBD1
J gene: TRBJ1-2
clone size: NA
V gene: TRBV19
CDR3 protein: CASSTLGQGDGYTF
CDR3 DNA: TGTGCCAGTAGTACCCTGGGACAGGGAGATGGCTACACCTTC

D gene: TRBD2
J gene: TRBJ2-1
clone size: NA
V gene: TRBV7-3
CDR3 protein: CASSAGGLAVYNEQFF
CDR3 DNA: TGTGCCAGCAGCGCCGGGGGACTAGCGGTCTACAATGAGCAGTTCTTC

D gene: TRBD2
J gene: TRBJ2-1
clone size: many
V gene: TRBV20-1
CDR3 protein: CSAREELAGANEQFF
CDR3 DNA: TGCAGTGCTAGAGAGGAATTAGCGGGAGCGAATGAGCAGTTCTTC

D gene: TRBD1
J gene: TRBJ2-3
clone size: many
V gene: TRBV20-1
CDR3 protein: CSGRQGPMDTQYF
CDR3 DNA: TGCAGTGGGAGACAGGGGCCGATGGATACGCAGTATTTT

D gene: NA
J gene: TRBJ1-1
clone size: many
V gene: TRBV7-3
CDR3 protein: CASSLTFQTEAFF
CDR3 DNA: TGTGCCAGCAGCTTAACTTTCCAGACAGAAGCTTTCTTT

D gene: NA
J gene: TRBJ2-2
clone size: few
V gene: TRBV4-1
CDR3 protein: CASSQGQRNTGELFF
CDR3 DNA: TGCGCCAGCAGCCAAGGGCAGAGGAACACCGGGGAGCTGTTTTTT

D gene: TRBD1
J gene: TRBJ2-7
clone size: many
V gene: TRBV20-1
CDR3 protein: CSARDRVEIWDMEQYF
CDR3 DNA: TGCAGTGCTCGCGACAGGGTGGAGATATGGGATATGGAGCAGTACTTC

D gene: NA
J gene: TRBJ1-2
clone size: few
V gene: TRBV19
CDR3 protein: CASRQTGLNYGYTF
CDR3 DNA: TGTGCCAGCCGACAGACAGGACTTAACTATGGCTACACCTTC

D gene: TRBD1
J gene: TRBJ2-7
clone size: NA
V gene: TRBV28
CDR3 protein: CASSHRDRGSWEQYF
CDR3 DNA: TGTGCCAGCAGTCACCGGGACAGGGGGTCCTGGGAGCAGTACTTC

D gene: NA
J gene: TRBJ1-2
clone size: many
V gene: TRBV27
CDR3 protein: CASRGHRAGQGYGYTF
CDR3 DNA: TGTGCCAGCCGCGGACACAGAGCGGGCCAGGGGTATGGCTACACCTTC

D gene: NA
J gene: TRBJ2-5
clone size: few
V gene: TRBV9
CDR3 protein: CASSVGGSGGETQYF
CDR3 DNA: TGTGCCAGCAGCGTAGGAGGGAGTGGAGGCGAGACCCAGTACTTC

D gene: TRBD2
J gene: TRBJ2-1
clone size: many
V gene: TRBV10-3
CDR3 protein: CAISERQRGNNEQFF
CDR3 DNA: TGTGCCATCAGTGAGCGTCAGCGGGGAAACAATGAGCAGTTCTTC

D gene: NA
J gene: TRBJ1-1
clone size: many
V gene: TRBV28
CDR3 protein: CASTDPGKNTEAFF
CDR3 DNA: TGTGCCAGCACCGATCCGGGAAAGAACACTGAAGCTTTCTTT

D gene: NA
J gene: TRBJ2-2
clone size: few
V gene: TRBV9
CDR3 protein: CASSGRPGELFF
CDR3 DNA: TGTGCCAGCAGCGGCCGGCCCGGGGAGCTGTTTTTT

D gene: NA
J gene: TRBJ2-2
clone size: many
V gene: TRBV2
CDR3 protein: CASSEGGRGSGELFF
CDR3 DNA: TGTGCCAGCAGTGAAGGGGGACGGGGGTCCGGGGAGCTGTTTTTT

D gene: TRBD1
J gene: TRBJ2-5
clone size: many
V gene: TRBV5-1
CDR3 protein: CASSNDRAQETQYF
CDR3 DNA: TGCGCCAGCAGCAACGACAGGGCCCAAGAGACCCAGTACTTC

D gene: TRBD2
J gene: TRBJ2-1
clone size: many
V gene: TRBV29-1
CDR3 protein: CSGTSANEQFF
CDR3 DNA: TGCAGCGGTACTAGCGCGAATGAGCAGTTCTTC

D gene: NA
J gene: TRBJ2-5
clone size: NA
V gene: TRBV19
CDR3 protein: CASTDTSAGQETQYF
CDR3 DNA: TGTGCCAGTACCGATACGTCGGCGGGACAAGAGACCCAGTACTTC

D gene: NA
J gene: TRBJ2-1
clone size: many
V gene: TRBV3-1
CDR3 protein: CASSQDEMGRAQFF
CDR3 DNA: TGTGCCAGCAGCCAAGATGAGATGGGACGGGCTCAGTTCTTC

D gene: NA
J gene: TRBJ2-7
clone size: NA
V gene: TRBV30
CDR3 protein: CAWSVRLLEQYF
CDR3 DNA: TGTGCCTGGAGTGTACGTCTTCTCGAGCAGTACTTC